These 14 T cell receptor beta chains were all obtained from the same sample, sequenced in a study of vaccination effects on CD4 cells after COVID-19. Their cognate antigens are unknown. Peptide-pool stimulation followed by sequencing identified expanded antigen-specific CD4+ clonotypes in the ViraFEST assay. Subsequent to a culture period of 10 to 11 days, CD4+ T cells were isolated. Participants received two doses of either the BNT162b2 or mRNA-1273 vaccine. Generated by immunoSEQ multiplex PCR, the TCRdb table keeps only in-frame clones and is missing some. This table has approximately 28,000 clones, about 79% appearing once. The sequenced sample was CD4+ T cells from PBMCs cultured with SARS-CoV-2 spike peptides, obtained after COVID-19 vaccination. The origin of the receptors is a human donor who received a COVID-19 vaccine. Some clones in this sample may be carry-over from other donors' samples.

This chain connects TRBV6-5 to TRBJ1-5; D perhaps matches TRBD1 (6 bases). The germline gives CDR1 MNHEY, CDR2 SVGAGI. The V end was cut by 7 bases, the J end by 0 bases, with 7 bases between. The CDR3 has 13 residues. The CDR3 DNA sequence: TGTGCCAGCAAACAGGGTAGCAATCAGCCCCAGCATTTT. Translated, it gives CASKQGSNQPQHF.

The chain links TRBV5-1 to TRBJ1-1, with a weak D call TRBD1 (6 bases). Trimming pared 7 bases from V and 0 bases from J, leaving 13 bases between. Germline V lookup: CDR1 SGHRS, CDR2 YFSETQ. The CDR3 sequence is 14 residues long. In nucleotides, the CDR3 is TGCGCCAGCCGGGTGGGGGGCTTGAACACTGAAGCTTTCTTT. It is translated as CASRVGGLNTEAFF. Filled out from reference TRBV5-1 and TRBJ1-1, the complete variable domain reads KAGVTQTPRYLIKTRGQQVTLSCSPISGHRSVSWYQQTPGQGLQFLFEYFSETQRNKGNFPGRFSGRQFSNSRSEMNVSTLELGDSALYLCASRVGGLNTEAFFGQGTRLTVV.

The CDR3 coding sequence is TGCGCCAGCAGTGAGGGGCCCCTACGGTCTCCATACGAGCAGTACGTC. Translation: CASSEGPLRSPYEQYV. The chain carries TRBV10-1 and TRBJ2-7; D not resolved. In germline, CDR1 is WNHNN, CDR2 SYGVQD (reference sequence). With 2 bases removed from V and 4 bases from J, the gap between germline ends came to 18 bases. This CDR3 has 16 amino acids.

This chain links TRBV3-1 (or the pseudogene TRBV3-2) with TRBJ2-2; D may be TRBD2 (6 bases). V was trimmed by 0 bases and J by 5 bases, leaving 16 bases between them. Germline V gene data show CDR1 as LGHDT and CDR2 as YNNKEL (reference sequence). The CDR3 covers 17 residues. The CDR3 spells CASSQDPRGTWTGELFF. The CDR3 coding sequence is TGTGCCAGCAGCCAAGACCCCCGGGGGACTTGGACCGGGGAGCTGTTTTTT.

CDR3 residues: CASSRAPGINEQFF. Written as DNA, the CDR3 is TGTGCCAGCAGCCGGGCCCCGGGGATCAATGAGCAGTTCTTC. The chain has TRBV6-5 and TRBJ2-1; possible D gene TRBD2, 5 bases. The CDR3 is 14 residues long. Between the trimmed V and J ends, which lost 6 bases and 6 bases, there was a span of 15 bases. Germline CDR1 reads MNHEY; CDR2 reads SVGAGI.

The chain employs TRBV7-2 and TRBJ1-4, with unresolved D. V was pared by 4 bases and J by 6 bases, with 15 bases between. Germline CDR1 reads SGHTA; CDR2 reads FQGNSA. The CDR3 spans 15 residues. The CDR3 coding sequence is TGTGCCAGCAGCTCTTCGGACGGTAGATATGAAAAACTGTTTTTT. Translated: CASSSSDGRYEKLFF.

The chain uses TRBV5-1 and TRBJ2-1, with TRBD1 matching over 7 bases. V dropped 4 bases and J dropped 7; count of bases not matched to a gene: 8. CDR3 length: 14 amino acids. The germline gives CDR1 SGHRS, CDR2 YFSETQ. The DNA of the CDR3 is TGCGCCAGCAGCCCGGCAGGGGGACGGAATGAGCAGTTCTTC. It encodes CASSPAGGRNEQFF.

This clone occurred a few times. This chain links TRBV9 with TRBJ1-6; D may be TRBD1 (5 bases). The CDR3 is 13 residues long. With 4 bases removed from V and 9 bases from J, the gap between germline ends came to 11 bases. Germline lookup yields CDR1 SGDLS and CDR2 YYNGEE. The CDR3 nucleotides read TGTGCCAGCAGCCCCCGGGGGTCTTCACCCCTCCACTTT. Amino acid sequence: CASSPRGSSPLHF. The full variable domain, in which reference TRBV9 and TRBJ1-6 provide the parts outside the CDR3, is DSGVTQTPKHLITATGQRVTLRCSPRSGDLSVYWYQQSLDQGLQFLIQYYNGEERAKGNILERFSAQQFPDLHSELNLSSLELGDSALYFCASSPRGSSPLHFGNGTRLTVT.

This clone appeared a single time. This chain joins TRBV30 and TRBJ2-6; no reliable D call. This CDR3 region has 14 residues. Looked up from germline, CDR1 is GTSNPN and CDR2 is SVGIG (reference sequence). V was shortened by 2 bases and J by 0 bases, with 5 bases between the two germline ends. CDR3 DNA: TGTGCCTGGAGTAAAAGCTCTGGGGCCAACGTCCTGACTTTC. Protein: CAWSKSSGANVLTF.

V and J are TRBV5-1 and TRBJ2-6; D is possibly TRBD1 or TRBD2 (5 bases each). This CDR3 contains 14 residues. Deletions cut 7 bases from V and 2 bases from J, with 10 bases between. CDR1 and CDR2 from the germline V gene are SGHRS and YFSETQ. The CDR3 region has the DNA TGCGCCAGCCAGGGAGCTGCTGGGGCCAACGTCCTGACTTTC. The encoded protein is CASQGAAGANVLTF. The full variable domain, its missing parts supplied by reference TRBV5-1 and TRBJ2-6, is KAGVTQTPRYLIKTRGQQVTLSCSPISGHRSVSWYQQTPGQGLQFLFEYFSETQRNKGNFPGRFSGRQFSNSRSEMNVSTLELGDSALYLCASQGAAGANVLTFGAGSRLTVL.

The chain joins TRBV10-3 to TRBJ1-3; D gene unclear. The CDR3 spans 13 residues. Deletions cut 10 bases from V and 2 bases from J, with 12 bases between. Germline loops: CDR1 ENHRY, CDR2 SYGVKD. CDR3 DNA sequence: TGTGCCAGCGAACCACATGCTGGAAACACCATATATTTT. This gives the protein CASEPHAGNTIYF.

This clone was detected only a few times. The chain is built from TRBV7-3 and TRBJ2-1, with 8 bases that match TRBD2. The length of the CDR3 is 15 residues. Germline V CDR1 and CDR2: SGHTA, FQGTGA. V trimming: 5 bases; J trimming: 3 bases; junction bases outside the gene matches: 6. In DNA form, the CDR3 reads TGTGCCAGCAGCACACGGGGGGGGTTCTACAATGAGCAGTTCTTC. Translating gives CASSTRGGFYNEQFF.

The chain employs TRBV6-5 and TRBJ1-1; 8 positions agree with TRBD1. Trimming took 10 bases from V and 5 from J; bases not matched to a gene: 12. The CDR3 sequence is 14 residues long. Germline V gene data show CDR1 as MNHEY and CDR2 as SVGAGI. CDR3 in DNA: TGTGCCATCTCTTACAGGGGGGACAGGACTGAAGCTTTCTTT. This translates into CAISYRGDRTEAFF.

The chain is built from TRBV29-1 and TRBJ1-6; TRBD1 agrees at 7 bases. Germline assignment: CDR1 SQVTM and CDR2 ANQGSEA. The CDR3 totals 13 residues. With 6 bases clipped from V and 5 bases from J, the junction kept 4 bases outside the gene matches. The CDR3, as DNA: TGCAGCGTCGGGACAGCAAATAATTCACCCCTCCACTTT. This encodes CSVGTANNSPLHF. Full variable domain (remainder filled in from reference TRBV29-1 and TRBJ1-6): SAVISQKPSRDICQRGTSLTIQCQVDSQVTMMFWYRQQPGQSLTLIATANQGSEATYESGFVIDKFPISRPNLTFSTLTVSNMSPEDSSIYLCSVGTANNSPLHFGNGTRLTVT.